This T cell receptor (beta chain) was found in a study of T cell responses to AZD1222 COVID-19 vaccine (dated by TCRdb to the early 2020s). With regard to the full study: A total of 233 trial participants underwent TCR sequencing, of whom approximately 210 received two doses of AZD1222 and about 26 received two doses of the MenACWY control vaccine. Trial participants were enrolled by age into 18-55, 56-69 and 70-plus year subgroups, with approximately 150, 28 and 58 TCR-sequenced participants respectively. Broader findings and caveats from the paper: Most participants were white British and females outnumbered males, and the authors suggested that clonal diversity may have been underestimated. The vaccine-associated CD4 TCRs covered the entire spike protein, and the dominant responses fell in regions 160-218 and 743-854. Because no samples from the day 14 peak response were available, repertoires could be characterized only after the peak T cell response. Conclusions about previously exposed vaccinees were limited because only a handful of AZD1222 recipients were SARS-CoV-2 seropositive at baseline. Nearly half of unique spike-specific TCRs reportedly recognized epitopes outside regions mutated in the B.1.351 and B.1.1.7 variants. In the small 56-69-year group, the increase in depth fell short of significance, most likely because of low power. A significant rise in spike-specific TCR breadth and depth was observed after two AZD1222 doses relative to day 0 and relative to MenACWY recipients.

The time point label, read with the paper, signifies: about 28 days (+/-7) after the second vaccine dose. Because spike-specific TCR depth and breadth did not differ between the two schedules, AZD1222 recipients who got a second dose at roughly 4 weeks were pooled with those who got a second dose at roughly 12 weeks. Vaccinee samples came from UK trials COV001 and COV002, including a single-blind randomized controlled phase 2/3 trial of AZD1222 (ChAdOx1 nCoV-19) in healthy adults. For TCRbeta chain sequencing, PBMC samples were collected from trial participants at day 0 and at day 28 after the second dose. Remarks on this clone: Its antigen is currently not known. Base qualities are not at hand, and no much larger clone is one base apart.

The CDR3 regions of human TCRbeta chains were subjected to immunosequencing. Per the original workflow: TCRs in the repertoires were matched against a reference library of SARS-CoV-2-specific TCRs that had been generated with the MIRA antigen-specificity platform. Breadth meant the fraction of unique TCRs that were SARS-CoV-2-associated, whereas depth meant the fraction of total T cells that were SARS-CoV-2-associated. Each spike-specific TCR was assigned to its reactive spike region and to a CD4 or CD8 class using the MIRA data. Log10-transformed breadth and depth values were compared by one-way ANOVA with Sidak's multiple comparisons tests. TCRdb obtained this table from immuneACCESS and retained in-frame rearrangements with V and J assigned. These tables miss some clones; where compared with another copy, unresolved V genes account for less than half of the shortfall, and the remainder is unexplained. V and J calls and clone size are as listed in that table; D and trimming were resolved from the DNA. The sample yields over 100,000 clones; about 90% were counted once. The leading ten clones occupy 4.4% of the sample.

This specimen was peripheral blood, taken 28 days after the second AZD1222 dose. The sequence came from an adult who received the AZD1222 COVID-19 vaccine.

At the DNA level, the sequence is TGTGCCAGCGGTGGAAACTCTGGGGCCAACGTCCTGACTTTC. This translates into CASGGNSGANVLTF. Recombination joined TRBV7-3 with TRBJ2-6; no D segment can be confidently identified. V is cut by 8 bases and J by 0 bases, and the space between the germline ends is 8 bases. CDR1 and CDR2 are read off the germline V gene as SGHTA and FQGTGA. The CDR3 sequence holds 14 residues, the cysteine and phenylalanine included. Only the CDR3 part of the read is kept: 42 bases, read in frame from the first base.